Below, 15 T cell receptor beta chains from the same sample are listed, as sequenced in a study of neoadjuvant anti-PD-1 for oral cavity cancer. The repertoire was sequenced with immunoSEQ multiplex PCR; TCRdb's copy has only in-frame clones and lacks some. The table records 55,000 to 80,000 clones, roughly 90% of them present only once. Time point given: after neoadjuvant nivolumab, at surgical resection. Sequenced here: PBMCs, sampled after nivolumab (anti-PD-1) treatment. All receptors derive from a person aged 35 to 85 with oral cavity squamous cell carcinoma.

The chain joins TRBV6-5 to TRBJ1-1; 10 nucleotides line up with TRBD1. The CDR3 covers 15 residues. The junction had 8 bases not matched to a gene; V was cut back by 4 bases and J by 6 bases. CDR1 and CDR2 (germline): MNHEY, SVGAGI. The CDR3 protein is CASSSAGTGEAEAFF. CDR3 nucleotides: TGTGCCAGCAGTTCAGCCGGGACAGGGGAGGCTGAAGCTTTCTTT.

The rearrangement links TRBV6-1 to TRBJ2-7, with D unresolved. Trimming took 0 bases from V and 3 from J, leaving 9 bases between them. Per germline, CDR1 MNHNS and CDR2 SASEGT. The CDR3 totals 14 residues. CDR3 protein: CASSEAGHNYEQYF. DNA of the CDR3: TGTGCCAGCAGTGAAGCAGGGCATAACTACGAGCAGTACTTC.

The chain couples TRBV5-4 to TRBJ1-2; 10 bases map to TRBD1. The V and J ends lost 4 bases and 6 bases, in that order; junction bases with no gene match: 3. From germline, CDR1 is SGHNT and CDR2 YYREEE (reference sequence). This CDR3 spans 13 amino acids. This chain's CDR3 is CASSTGTGDGYTF. The CDR3, as DNA: TGTGCCAGCAGCACCGGGACAGGGGATGGCTACACCTTC.

The V and J genes are TRBV18 and TRBJ1-2, with 9 bases that match TRBD1. V was clipped by 5 bases and J by 7 bases; unmatched bases: 8. The CDR3 runs 14 residues. CDR1 KGHSH and CDR2 LQKENI come from the germline V gene. CDR3 nucleotides: TGTGCCAGCTCATCGGGACAGGGAACGGTTGGCTACACCTTC. Its translation is CASSSGQGTVGYTF.

The chain uses TRBV10-2 and TRBJ1-6; no reliable D call. CDR3 length: 17 amino acids. Germline V gene lookup returns CDR1 WSHSY and CDR2 SAAADI. V lost 3 bases to trimming and J lost 10 bases, with 22 bases between them. The DNA of the CDR3 is TGCGCCAGCAGTGACCTCCCTAGAAGGACCTCTTGGTCACCCCTCCACTTT. This encodes CASSDLPRRTSWSPLHF.

V is TRBV28 and J is TRBJ2-1, with 9 bases matching TRBD2. The CDR3 runs to 14 residues. Germline loops: CDR1 MDHEN, CDR2 SYDVKM. Trimming at V came to 3 bases and at J to 7 bases, leaving 4 bases not matched to a gene. The CDR3 sequence: CASSLGGRANEQFF. In nucleotides, the CDR3 is TGTGCCAGCAGTTTGGGCGGGAGGGCGAATGAGCAGTTCTTC.

The gene calls are TRBV13 and TRBJ2-7; D unclear. The V end lost 3 bases, the J end lost 3 bases, and 15 bases lay between the germline ends. The germline V gene has CDR1 PRHDT and CDR2 FYEKMQ (reference sequence). This CDR3 region has 15 residues. The DNA of the CDR3 is TGTGCCAGCAGCTTGTCCTGGGAAACTTTCTACGAGCAGTACTTC. Amino acids: CASSLSWETFYEQYF. Variable domain in full (rest from reference TRBV13 and TRBJ2-7): AAGVIQSPRHLIKEKRETATLKCYPIPRHDTVYWYQQGPGQDPQFLISFYEKMQSDKGSIPDRFSAQQFSDYHSELNMSSLELGDSALYFCASSLSWETFYEQYFGPGTRLTVT.

This clone has only a few counts. The rearrangement links TRBV4-2 to TRBJ1-5; 7 nucleotides line up with TRBD1. From germline, CDR1 is LGHNA and CDR2 YNFKEQ. This CDR3 is 16 amino acids long. J lost 1 base, V lost 0 bases, and 3 bases had no gene match. The CDR3 loop is CASSQEGTDSNQPQHF. CDR3 sequence (DNA): TGTGCCAGCAGCCAAGAGGGGACAGACAGCAATCAGCCCCAGCATTTT.

The chain uses TRBV18 and TRBJ1-2; D may be TRBD1 (5 bases). The CDR3 runs 12 residues. Per germline, CDR1 KGHSH and CDR2 LQKENI. The ends were cut back, 4 bases at V and 13 bases at J, with 16 bases in the middle. Here the CDR3 reads CASSLTNEGLTF. DNA of the CDR3: TGTGCCAGCTCACTAACCAACGAGGGGCTCACCTTC.

This clone was seen just once. The chain joins TRBV7-7 to TRBJ1-2; 8 nucleotides align to TRBD1. This CDR3 has 15 residues. V shed 3 bases, J shed 5 bases, and the junction held 8 bases outside the gene matches. Germline loops: CDR1 SSHAT, CDR2 FNYEAQ (reference sequence). The CDR3, as DNA: TGTGCCAGCAGCTTGGGGGGACAGGACAAATATGGCTACACCTTC. It specifies CASSLGGQDKYGYTF.

The V call is TRBV28, the J call TRBJ2-2; perhaps TRBD2 as D (6 bases). V shed 7 bases and J shed 2 bases, with 14 bases lying between them. CDR1 MDHEN and CDR2 SYDVKM come from the germline V gene. This CDR3 comprises 15 residues. The CDR3 coding sequence is TGTGCCAGCATCATTTGGAGGGGAAACACCGGGGAGCTGTTTTTT. It is translated as CASIIWRGNTGELFF.

CDR3 nucleotides: TGTGCCAGCAGTTTATCTCCCCGGGGGGTTAACTACGAGCAGTACTTC. Amino acid sequence: CASSLSPRGVNYEQYF. The rearrangement uses TRBV28 and TRBJ2-7; 7 positions match TRBD2. V gave up 1 base and J gave up 3 bases; unmatched junction bases: 9. The CDR3 runs 16 residues. Germline loops: CDR1 MDHEN, CDR2 SYDVKM.

This clone has just one count. The CDR3 region is CAISDVRNEKLFF. CDR3 nucleotide sequence: TGTGCCATCAGTGATGTCCGTAATGAAAAACTGTTTTTT. The chain links TRBV10-3 to TRBJ1-4; D gene uncertain. This CDR3 has 13 amino acids. CDR1 ENHRY and CDR2 SYGVKD come from the germline V gene. V gave up 3 bases and J gave up 4 bases, with 6 bases separating them.

This chain joins TRBV5-4 and TRBJ1-4; D is ambiguous. The CDR3 length is 13 residues. Trimming removed 1 base at V and 4 bases at J, with 5 bases between. Germline V gene sequence: CDR1 SGHNT, CDR2 YYREEE (reference sequence). This CDR3 reads CASSLYGNEKLFF. CDR3 in DNA: TGTGCCAGCAGCTTGTATGGTAATGAAAAACTGTTTTTT.

The V and J genes are TRBV5-4 and TRBJ1-1, with unresolved D. Trimming removed 4 bases at V and 3 bases at J, with 10 bases between. CDR1 SGHNT and CDR2 YYREEE come from the germline V gene (reference sequence). The CDR3 runs to 13 residues. This CDR3 reads CASSPSYDTEAFF. The CDR3 nucleotides read TGTGCCAGCAGCCCCAGTTACGACACTGAAGCTTTCTTT.